This record looks at one T cell receptor beta chain sequence and its context. Its specificity is unknown. Cultured CD4+ T cells had their DNA profiled by the Oncomine TCR Beta short-read assay. MiXCR, run by TCRdb on the PCR reads, gives a single entry per CDR3 protein. The sample lists over 15,000 distinct CDR3 sequences, about 40% seen once, with 3.5% to 4% in the top ten. This sample stems from a study of vaccination and CD4 T cells after COVID-19. Study-wide results and caveats: Convalescent patients displayed a median approximately 90% of reactive clones emerging only post-vaccination.

Germline CDR1 and CDR2: MNHNS and SASEGT. V lost 10 bases, J lost 6 bases, and 14 bases lay in between. The CDR3 loop spans 12 amino acids. Treatment specified: roughly ten-day PBMC culture with coronavirus spike peptide pools or control peptides (ViraFEST assay). Material for sequencing was CD4+ T cells from blood, cultured in vitro. The receptor was derived from a human donor who had recovered from COVID-19. The V and J genes are TRBV6-1 and TRBJ2-3; D unclear. CDR3 amino acids: CATKTLLDTQYF. The CDR3 DNA is TGTGCCACTAAAACTCTGCTGGATACGCAGTATTTT.